The sequence of this T cell receptor (beta chain) was determined in a study of control samples from healthy donors and cancer patients (dated by TCRdb to 2018 to 2021). V is reduced by 1 base and J by 6 bases, leaving a spacing of 0 bases between them. The CDR3, from cysteine to phenylalanine, totals 10 residues. Only the CDR3 DNA stays, 30 bases, in frame from base 1. The germline V gene gives CDR1 as MRHNA and CDR2 as SNTAGT. The library was made by the immunoSEQ multiplex PCR assay. What TCRdb holds here is the immuneACCESS table cut down to in-frame rearrangements. Part of the clones is not present; checked against another copy, under half of the missing clones reflect an unresolved V gene, and the others are unexplained. In all, the sample holds 75,000 to 80,000 clones, and around nine tenths of those were seen once. Together, the top ten hold over 8% of the sample. The count of this clone is one. Which antigen it targets is not known. Per-nucleotide qualities are absent, and no much larger clonotype sits a single base away.

This TCR was sampled from a woman aged 45-59 years with colorectal cancer. This receptor chain uses TRBV6-4 and TRBJ1-2, with the D gene call left open. Sequenced: PBMCs. Read as DNA, the sequence is TGTGCCAGCAGTGACTATGGCTACACCTTC. Its amino acids are CASSDYGYTF.